Each of the 23 T cell receptor beta chains below was sequenced from the same sample in a study of blood T cell repertoires in COVID-19. The data were produced by immunoSEQ multiplex PCR, yet TCRdb's version contains in-frame clones alone and is incomplete. This table holds tens of thousands of clones, about 81% found once. Sample: peripheral blood. These receptors originate from an older woman with acute or convalescent COVID-19.

The chain couples TRBV30 to TRBJ1-1, with D possibly matching TRBD1 (6 bases). Germline CDR1 is GTSNPN and CDR2 is SVGIG (reference sequence). The length of the CDR3 is 14 residues. With 6 bases removed from V and 6 bases from J, the gap between germline ends came to 20 bases. The CDR3 spells CACSPGTGWAEAFF. CDR3 coding DNA: TGTGCCTGCTCCCCGGGAACAGGGTGGGCTGAAGCTTTCTTT.

The chain combines TRBV12-5 with TRBJ1-1; tentative D call: TRBD1 (5 bases). Germline V CDR1 and CDR2: LGHNT, FRNRAP. Trimming took off 6 bases at V and 3 bases at J, with 8 bases between the two ends. This CDR3 has 12 residues. The CDR3 sequence: CASGTGDTEAFF. The CDR3 DNA reads TGTGCTAGTGGAACAGGCGACACTGAAGCTTTCTTT.

This chain joins TRBV7-3 and TRBJ2-7; 8 bases match TRBD2. The CDR3 is 14 residues long. The germline gives CDR1 SGHTA, CDR2 FQGTGA. The V gene end was trimmed by 6 bases and the J gene end by 2 bases; junction bases not matched to a gene: 6. The CDR3 reads CASRITSGPYEQYF. The CDR3 DNA reads TGTGCCAGCAGGATTACTAGCGGACCCTACGAGCAGTACTTC.

This clone showed up many times. This chain links TRBV1 with TRBJ2-1; the D call of TRBD1 is as the table states it, not checked on the DNA. TRBV1 is designated a pseudogene. The CDR3 consists of 17 residues. This chain's CDR3 is CTSSQGCWQGAVNEQFF. The DNA of the CDR3 is TGCACCAGCAGCCAAGGTTGTTGGCAGGGGGCGGTCAATGAGCAGTTCTTC.

The V and J genes are TRBV15 and TRBJ2-5, with 8 positions matching TRBD2. This CDR3 contains 16 residues. Germline CDR1 reads LNHNV; CDR2 reads YYDKDF (reference sequence). V dropped 1 base and J dropped 5; count of bases not matched to a gene: 9. The CDR3 bases are TGTGCCACCAGCAGAGTTGGGGGAGCGGGGGACGAGACCCAGTACTTC. It yields the protein CATSRVGGAGDETQYF.

This rearrangement joins TRBV19 to TRBJ1-1; 10 bases are a match to TRBD1. Germline CDR1 LNHDA, CDR2 SQIVND (reference sequence). The CDR3 extends over 13 amino acids. V was clipped by 9 bases and J by 5 bases; unmatched bases: 6. CDR3 residues: CASLGTGETEAFF. CDR3 bases: TGTGCCAGCCTAGGGACAGGGGAAACTGAAGCTTTCTTT.

The chain combines TRBV25-1 with TRBJ2-2; D is possibly TRBD1 (5 bases). V was clipped by 0 bases and J by 8 bases, with 13 bases between them. Germline CDR1 MGHDK, CDR2 SYGVNS. This CDR3 is 15 amino acids long. CDR3 nucleotides: TGTGCCAGCAGTGAATATTCAGGGCTCCTAGGGGAGCTGTTTTTT. Residues: CASSEYSGLLGELFF.

About this clone: The same CDR3 arises from other DNA sequences in this sample as well. The chain links TRBV5-4 to TRBJ2-1; D is ambiguous. The CDR3 has 13 amino acids. CDR1 SGHNT and CDR2 YYREEE come from the germline V gene (reference sequence). Trimming pared 5 bases from V and 4 bases from J, leaving 10 bases between. The CDR3 loop reads CASSQPGYNEQFF. CDR3 nucleotide sequence: TGTGCCAGCAGTCAACCAGGTTACAATGAGCAGTTCTTC.

The chain recombines TRBV3-1 (or the pseudogene TRBV3-2) with TRBJ1-1, with 10 bases identical to TRBD1. Trimming took 1 base from V and 10 from J; bases not matched to a gene: 6. There are 14 residues in the CDR3. CDR1 and CDR2 from the germline V gene are LGHDT and YNNKEL (reference sequence). CDR3 protein: CASSQGRQGAGAFF. The CDR3 bases are TGTGCCAGCAGCCAAGGAAGACAGGGGGCCGGAGCTTTCTTT.

The V call is TRBV7-9, the J call TRBJ2-7; no reliable D call. V shed 5 bases and J shed 6 bases, with 8 bases lying between them. Germline loops: CDR1 SEHNR, CDR2 FQNEAQ (reference sequence). This CDR3 region has 11 residues. The CDR3 region has the DNA TGTGCCAGCAGCCTCGTCGGCGAGCAGTACTTC. The encoded protein is CASSLVGEQYF.

The chain employs TRBV19 and TRBJ1-4; D call uncertain. Germline CDR1 and CDR2: LNHDA and SQIVND (reference sequence). The ends were cut back, 9 bases at V and 14 bases at J, with 16 bases in the middle. The CDR3 has 11 amino acids. For the CDR3, the DNA is TGTGCCAGCCGGGAGACTGAACGGCTGTTTTTT. Protein sequence: CASRETERLFF. Full variable domain (rest looked up from reference TRBV19 and TRBJ1-4): DGGITQSPKYLFRKEGQNVTLSCEQNLNHDAMYWYRQDPGQGLRLIYYSQIVNDFQKGDIAEGYSVSREKKESFPLTVTSAQKNPTAFYLCASRETERLFFGSGTQLSVL.

This chain joins TRBV6-2 or TRBV6-3 and TRBJ2-7; the D is unclear. V lost 5 bases and J 5 bases, leaving 10 bases between the germline ends. CDR1 is MNHEY and CDR2 is SVGEGT in the germline V gene. This CDR3 has 12 amino acids. Here the CDR3 reads CASSPGYDEQYF. The CDR3 DNA reads TGTGCCAGCAGTCCCGGGTATGACGAGCAGTACTTC.

In this sample, this clone turned up once. V gene TRBV5-1 combines with J gene TRBJ1-6; the match to TRBD1 covers 10 bases. The V and J ends lost 4 bases and 10 bases, in that order; junction bases with no gene match: 8. The CDR3 length is 15 residues. CDR1 is SGHRS and CDR2 is YFSETQ in the germline V gene. The CDR3 region has the DNA TGCGCCAGCAGCGCAGGTGCGACAGGGGGCTCACCCCTCCACTTT. Protein product: CASSAGATGGSPLHF.

V is TRBV4-1 and J is TRBJ2-1, with D possibly matching TRBD2 (5 bases). The CDR3 is 16 residues long. The V and J ends lost 3 bases and 4 bases respectively, with 16 bases between them. Germline CDR1 is MGHRA and CDR2 is YSYEKL. The CDR3 loop reads CASSHLPRGRYNEQFF. CDR3 in DNA: TGCGCCAGCAGCCACTTGCCCCGGGGAAGGTACAATGAGCAGTTCTTC.

The CDR3, as DNA: TGTGCCAGTAGTACTCCCCCGGGGAATGAGCAGTTCTTC. It codes for CASSTPPGNEQFF. This chain joins TRBV19 and TRBJ2-1, with D perhaps matching TRBD2 (5 bases). Per the germline V gene, CDR1 is LNHDA and CDR2 is SQIVND (reference sequence). The CDR3 consists of 13 residues. The ends were cut back, 4 bases at V and 7 bases at J, with 11 bases in the middle.

This rearrangement joins TRBV6-4 to TRBJ2-2; 11 bases map to TRBD2. V dropped 6 bases and J dropped 6; count of bases not matched to a gene: 6. CDR1 is MRHNA, CDR2 SNTAGT, per germline. The CDR3 is 15 amino acids. The CDR3, as DNA: TGTGCCAGCAGCAAACTAGCGGGGGATCCCGGGGAGCTGTTTTTT. Translated: CASSKLAGDPGELFF.

V gene TRBV5-1 combines with J gene TRBJ2-7; D might be TRBD1 (6 bases). The germline gives CDR1 SGHRS, CDR2 YFSETQ. The CDR3 is 17 amino acids. Trimming removed 0 bases from V and 0 bases from J, with 16 bases in between. CDR3 region: CASSLDVRGTFSYEQYF. In DNA, the CDR3 is TGCGCCAGCAGCTTGGACGTCAGGGGCACCTTCTCCTACGAGCAGTACTTC.

This rearrangement joins TRBV5-1 to TRBJ1-1; D may be TRBD1 (6 bases). Between the trimmed V and J ends, which lost 1 base and 4 bases, there was a span of 14 bases. The CDR3 totals 15 residues. Germline assignment: CDR1 SGHRS and CDR2 YFSETQ. DNA for the CDR3: TGCGCCAGCAGCTTGCGACAGGCCGGTGGCACTGAAGCTTTCTTT. This translates into CASSLRQAGGTEAFF.

This clone was seen a few times. The chain employs TRBV3-1 (or the pseudogene TRBV3-2) and TRBJ1-2; no clear D. The germline V gene has CDR1 LGHDT and CDR2 YNNKEL (reference sequence). CDR3 size: 13 residues. V gave up 3 bases and J gave up 8 bases, with 13 bases separating them. In nucleotides, the CDR3 is TGTGCCAGCAGCCAGAGAGGGAACGACGGCTACACCTTC. It translates to CASSQRGNDGYTF.

The genes are TRBV6-6 and TRBJ1-2, with 9 bases fitting TRBD1. V lost 7 bases, J lost 7 bases, and 10 bases stayed unmatched. The CDR3 loop spans 14 amino acids. Per germline, CDR1 MNHNY and CDR2 SVGAGI (reference sequence). CDR3 region: CASNGRDRASGYTF. The CDR3 nucleotides are TGTGCCAGCAACGGCCGGGACAGGGCCTCTGGCTACACCTTC.

The rearrangement links TRBV15 to TRBJ2-3; 7 bases align to TRBD2. V trimming: 2 bases; J trimming: 8 bases; junction bases outside the gene matches: 10. The CDR3 has 15 amino acids. Germline CDR1 LNHNV, CDR2 YYDKDF (reference sequence). The CDR3 DNA reads TGTGCCACCAGCAGACCGAGCGGGGCCGAACGTACGCAGTATTTT. Amino acid sequence: CATSRPSGAERTQYF.

V usage is TRBV6-5 and J usage is TRBJ2-1, with TRBD2 identical over 7 bases. This CDR3 region has 15 residues. V shed 6 bases, J shed 3 bases, and the junction held 8 bases outside the gene matches. Germline V CDR1 and CDR2: MNHEY, SVGAGI. As DNA, the CDR3 is TGTGCCAGCAGAACGTACGGGGGGAGCTACAATGAGCAGTTCTTC. Translated: CASRTYGGSYNEQFF.

This chain connects TRBV27 to TRBJ2-3; 7 nucleotides line up with TRBD1. This CDR3 comprises 13 residues. V dropped 5 bases and J dropped 3; count of bases not matched to a gene: 2. Germline loops: CDR1 MNHEY, CDR2 SMNVEV (reference sequence). The CDR3 region has the DNA TGTGCCAGCAGTAAGGGACAGACAGATACGCAGTATTTT. This codes for CASSKGQTDTQYF.